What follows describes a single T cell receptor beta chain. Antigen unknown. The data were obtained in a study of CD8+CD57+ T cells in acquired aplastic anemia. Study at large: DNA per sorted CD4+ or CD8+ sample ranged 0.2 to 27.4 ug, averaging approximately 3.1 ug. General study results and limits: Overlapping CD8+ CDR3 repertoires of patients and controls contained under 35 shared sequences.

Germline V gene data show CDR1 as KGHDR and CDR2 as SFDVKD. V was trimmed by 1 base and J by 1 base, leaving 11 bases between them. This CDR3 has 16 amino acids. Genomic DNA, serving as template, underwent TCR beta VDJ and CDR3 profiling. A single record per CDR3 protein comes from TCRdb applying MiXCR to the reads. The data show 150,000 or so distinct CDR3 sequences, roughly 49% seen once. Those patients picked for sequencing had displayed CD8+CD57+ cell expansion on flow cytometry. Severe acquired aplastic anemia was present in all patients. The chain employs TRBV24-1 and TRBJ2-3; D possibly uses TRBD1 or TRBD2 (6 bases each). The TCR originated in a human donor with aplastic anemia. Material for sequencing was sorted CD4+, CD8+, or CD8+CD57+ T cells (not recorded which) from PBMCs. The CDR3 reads CATSDFAGEGTDTQYF. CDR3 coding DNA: TGTGCCACCAGTGATTTTGCAGGGGAGGGCACAGATACGCAGTATTTT.